A single sample gave rise to the 18 T cell receptor beta chains below, sequenced in a study of shared clonotypes between healthy human individuals. Here immunoSEQ multiplex PCR was the method, and the copy in TCRdb shows in-frame clones only, minus some. The data hold over a million clones, with roughly 96% observed a single time. The material sequenced was naive CD4+ T cells sorted from blood. This sample's subset: CD45RA+ positively selected. The receptor source for this set is a man between 25 and 39 years old in good health.

A word on this clone: Sequence at one end of the junction differs from germline and may be a read error. The chain recombines TRBV7-7 with TRBJ1-2; tentative D call: TRBD1 (6 bases). Germline V gene lookup returns CDR1 SSHAT and CDR2 FNYEAQ (reference sequence). The CDR3 runs 14 residues. The CDR3, as DNA: TGTGCTAGCAGCTTAACAGGGTTACCCTATGGCTACACCTTC. This encodes CASSLTGLPYGYTF.

This sequence joins TRBV4-3 and TRBJ2-3; 16 nucleotides agree with TRBD2. V was clipped by 3 bases and J by 0 bases; unmatched bases: 6. From germline, CDR1 is LGHNA and CDR2 YSLEER. The CDR3 has 19 amino acids. CDR3 DNA: TGCGCCAGCAGCCAGGGACTAGCGGGAGGGCCTTCTAGCACAGATACGCAGTATTTT. Amino acids: CASSQGLAGGPSSTDTQYF.

This clone was recorded once. The chain employs TRBV5-4 and TRBJ2-5; 7 nucleotides match TRBD1. The CDR3 is made up of 14 amino acids. V was clipped by 3 bases and J by 3 bases; unmatched bases: 5. Germline V CDR1 and CDR2: SGHNT, YYREEE (reference sequence). The CDR3 sequence: CASSSYGTEETQYF. For the CDR3, the DNA is TGTGCCAGCAGCTCCTACGGGACAGAAGAGACCCAGTACTTC.

The chain couples TRBV14 to TRBJ2-1; TRBD1 matches at 7 bases. V was clipped by 2 bases and J by 3 bases; unmatched bases: 16. Germline-derived CDR1 and CDR2 are SGHDN and FVKESK. This CDR3 contains 19 residues. The CDR3 DNA is TGTGCCAGCAGCCAAAAGCGGAACAGAATCCGGGACAGCTACAATGAGCAGTTCTTC. This encodes CASSQKRNRIRDSYNEQFF.

The V and J genes are TRBV5-1 and TRBJ2-1, with 7 positions matching TRBD2. CDR1 and CDR2 from the germline V gene are SGHRS and YFSETQ. Trimming at V came to 0 bases and at J to 5 bases, leaving 8 bases not matched to a gene. CDR3 length: 16 amino acids. The CDR3 protein is CASSLALASGHNEQFF. The CDR3 DNA follows: TGCGCCAGCAGCTTGGCCTTGGCTAGCGGTCACAATGAGCAGTTCTTC.

This sequence joins TRBV30 and TRBJ1-4, with D perhaps matching TRBD1 (5 bases). The ends were cut back, 0 bases at V and 13 bases at J, with 9 bases in the middle. The CDR3 is 11 amino acids. CDR1 and CDR2 from the germline V gene are GTSNPN and SVGIG (reference sequence). This CDR3 reads CAWSVGRGLFF. In DNA, the CDR3 is TGTGCCTGGAGTGTTGGTAGGGGACTGTTTTTT.

This sequence joins TRBV7-8 and TRBJ1-4; D remains unclear. Germline CDR1 reads SGHVS; CDR2 reads FQNEAQ. Trimming shortened V by 7 bases and J by 4 bases, and 4 bases separated the two germline ends. The length of the CDR3 is 11 residues. The CDR3 sequence: CASKLNEKLFF. The CDR3 nucleotides read TGTGCCAGCAAACTTAATGAAAAACTGTTTTTT.

The chain is built from TRBV18 and TRBJ1-4; 8 bases align to TRBD1. In germline, CDR1 is KGHSH, CDR2 LQKENI. The CDR3 is 15 amino acids. Germline trimming cut 3 bases from V and 5 bases from J; bases unmatched to any gene: 5. The CDR3 loop reads CASSPNRGRNEKLFF. CDR3 in DNA: TGTGCCAGCTCACCGAACAGGGGGAGAAATGAAAAACTGTTTTTT.

As to this clone: Distinct nucleotide sequences in the sample also encode this CDR3. V and J are TRBV2 and TRBJ2-7; TRBD2 is a possible D gene (6 bases). In germline, CDR1 is SNHLY, CDR2 FYNNEI. This CDR3 is 14 amino acids long. V shed 3 bases and J shed 2 bases, with 11 bases lying between them. The CDR3: CASSDGGLPYEQYF. The CDR3 DNA sequence: TGTGCCAGCAGTGACGGGGGACTGCCCTACGAGCAGTACTTC. Looking up the rest from reference TRBV2 and TRBJ2-7 gives the full variable domain: EPEVTQTPSHQVTQMGQEVILRCVPISNHLYFYWYRQILGQKVEFLVSFYNNEISEKSEIFDDQFSVERPDGSNFTLKIRSTKLEDSAMYFCASSDGGLPYEQYFGPGTRLTVT.

J is TRBJ1-2 and V is TRBV28, with TRBD1 as a possible D gene (5 bases). In germline, CDR1 is MDHEN, CDR2 SYDVKM. Deletions cut 7 bases from V and 3 bases from J, with 9 bases between. The CDR3 is 12 residues long. In nucleotides, the CDR3 is TGTGCCAGCACCGACAGCCACTATGGCTACACCTTC. This sequence encodes CASTDSHYGYTF.

CDR3 DNA: TGCGCCAGCAGCATACAAACTAATACGAGGACAGGGGGAAGGAACGAGCAGTACTTC. Protein: CASSIQTNTRTGGRNEQYF. This chain links TRBV5-1 with TRBJ2-7, with 10 bases aligning to TRBD1. This CDR3 comprises 19 residues. The V gene's germline CDR1 is SGHRS and CDR2 YFSETQ. J gave up 5 bases and V 4 bases, and 21 bases lay outside the gene matches.

The V gene is TRBV7-9, the J gene TRBJ2-1; D gene unclear. The germline gives CDR1 SEHNR, CDR2 FQNEAQ (reference sequence). The CDR3 has 11 residues. The V end lost 4 bases, the J end lost 9 bases, and 7 bases lay between the germline ends. CDR3: CASSYFLEQFF. The CDR3 DNA reads as TGTGCCAGCAGCTACTTCCTTGAGCAGTTCTTC.

The chain recombines TRBV19 with TRBJ1-5; D is perhaps TRBD1 (6 bases). Per the germline V gene, CDR1 is LNHDA and CDR2 is SQIVND (reference sequence). The CDR3 spans 15 residues. The V and J ends lost 3 bases and 6 bases respectively, with 15 bases between them. This chain's CDR3 is CASSIVQGVGQPQHF. The CDR3 DNA reads TGTGCCAGTAGTATTGTACAGGGAGTGGGTCAGCCCCAGCATTTT.

This clone was seen just once. The chain combines TRBV18 with TRBJ2-5; D is perhaps TRBD2 (5 bases). The V gene lost 2 bases and the J gene lost 3 bases, with 10 bases spanning the gap. The CDR3 has 14 residues. Per the germline V gene, CDR1 is KGHSH and CDR2 is LQKENI. The CDR3 DNA reads TGTGCCAGCTCACCATGGGAGACCAAAGAGACCCAGTACTTC. It translates to CASSPWETKETQYF.

The rearrangement uses TRBV2 and TRBJ1-2, with 7 bases that match TRBD1. The CDR3 loop spans 13 amino acids. Germline values: CDR1 SNHLY, CDR2 FYNNEI. V shed 8 bases and J 4 bases; nucleotides not matched to a gene: 7. The CDR3 reads CASFQGGLYGYTF. CDR3 coding DNA: TGTGCCAGCTTCCAGGGGGGCCTCTATGGCTACACCTTC.

The J gene is TRBJ2-5, the V gene TRBV15; D may be TRBD1 (5 bases). The CDR3 is 14 residues long. V lost 1 base, J lost 5 bases, and 11 bases lay in between. Germline V gene data show CDR1 as LNHNV and CDR2 as YYDKDF (reference sequence). CDR3 bases: TGTGCCACCAGCAGAGGTGGGGCCGGGGAGACCCAGTACTTC. Its translation: CATSRGGAGETQYF.

The rearrangement joins TRBV9 to TRBJ1-4, with D possibly TRBD1 on 5 matching bases. CDR3 length: 18 amino acids. CDR1 is SGDLS and CDR2 is YYNGEE in the germline V gene. Trimming removed 5 bases from V and 7 bases from J, with 27 bases in between. Here the CDR3 DNA reads TGTGCCAGCAGAAAAAGACTCAGAGGGGACGGGAGAGGTGAAAAACTGTTTTTT. Translation: CASRKRLRGDGRGEKLFF.

This clone has only one observation. The chain recombines TRBV7-9 with TRBJ2-3, with TRBD1 as a possible D gene (5 bases). The germline V gene encodes CDR1 SEHNR and CDR2 FQNEAQ (reference sequence). Trimming removed 5 bases at V and 1 base at J, with 13 bases between. This CDR3 region has 15 residues. CDR3 residues: CASSPSQGGTDTQYF. CDR3 DNA: TGTGCCAGCAGCCCGAGTCAGGGCGGCACAGATACGCAGTATTTT.